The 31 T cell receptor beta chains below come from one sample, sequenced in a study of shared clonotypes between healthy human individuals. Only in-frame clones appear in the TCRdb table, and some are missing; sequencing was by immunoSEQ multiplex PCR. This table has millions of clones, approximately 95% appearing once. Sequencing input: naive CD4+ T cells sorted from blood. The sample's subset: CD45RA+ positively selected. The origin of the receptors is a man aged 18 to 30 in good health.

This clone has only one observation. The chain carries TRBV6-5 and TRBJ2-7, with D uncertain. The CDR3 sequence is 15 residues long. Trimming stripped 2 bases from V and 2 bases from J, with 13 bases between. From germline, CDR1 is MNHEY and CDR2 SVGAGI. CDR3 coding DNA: TGTGCCAGCAGTTACAAGGCTGGAGCTACCTACGAGCAGTACTTC. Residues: CASSYKAGATYEQYF.

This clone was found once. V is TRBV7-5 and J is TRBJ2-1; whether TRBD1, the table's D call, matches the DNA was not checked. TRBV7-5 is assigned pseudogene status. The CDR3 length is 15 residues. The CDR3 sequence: CARSRQGLLYNEQFF. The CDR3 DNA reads TGTGCCAGAAGCCGACAGGGACTTTTGTACAATGAGCAGTTCTTC.

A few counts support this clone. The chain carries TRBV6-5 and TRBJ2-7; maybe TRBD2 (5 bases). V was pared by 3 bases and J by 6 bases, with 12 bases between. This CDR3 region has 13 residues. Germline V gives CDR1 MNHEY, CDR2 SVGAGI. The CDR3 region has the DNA TGTGCCAGCAGTTATGCCGTGGGGAGCGAGCAGTACTTC. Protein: CASSYAVGSEQYF.

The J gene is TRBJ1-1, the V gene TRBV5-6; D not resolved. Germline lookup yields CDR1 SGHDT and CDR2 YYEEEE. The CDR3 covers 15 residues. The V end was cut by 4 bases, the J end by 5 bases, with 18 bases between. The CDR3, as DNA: TGTGCCAGCAGCCCCCGCGGCAACCTGGGAACTGAAGCTTTCTTT. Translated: CASSPRGNLGTEAFF.

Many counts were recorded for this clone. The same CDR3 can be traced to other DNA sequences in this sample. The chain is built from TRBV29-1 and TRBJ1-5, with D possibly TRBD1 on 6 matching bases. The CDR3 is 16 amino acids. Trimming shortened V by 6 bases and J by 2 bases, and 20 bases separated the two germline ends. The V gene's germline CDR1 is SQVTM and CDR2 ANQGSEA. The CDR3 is CSVLFTGTAGNQPQHF. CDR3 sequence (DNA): TGCAGCGTACTCTTCACAGGGACCGCCGGCAATCAGCCCCAGCATTTT.

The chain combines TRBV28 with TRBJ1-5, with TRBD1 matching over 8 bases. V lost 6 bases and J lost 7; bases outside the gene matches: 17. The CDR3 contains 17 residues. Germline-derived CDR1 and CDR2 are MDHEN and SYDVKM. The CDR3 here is CASSPDRGGTGGQPQHF. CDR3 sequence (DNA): TGTGCCAGCAGCCCAGACCGGGGGGGGACAGGAGGCCAGCCCCAGCATTTT.

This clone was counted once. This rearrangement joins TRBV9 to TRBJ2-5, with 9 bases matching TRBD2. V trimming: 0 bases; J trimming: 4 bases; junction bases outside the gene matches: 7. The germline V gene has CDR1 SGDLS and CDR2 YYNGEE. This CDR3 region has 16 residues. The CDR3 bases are TGTGCCAGCAGCGTAGAGGCTAGCGGGAACCGAGAGACCCAGTACTTC. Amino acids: CASSVEASGNRETQYF.

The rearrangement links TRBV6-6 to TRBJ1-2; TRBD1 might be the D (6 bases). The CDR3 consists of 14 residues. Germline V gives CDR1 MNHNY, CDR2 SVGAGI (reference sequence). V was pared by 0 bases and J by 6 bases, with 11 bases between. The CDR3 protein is CASSYSAGVDGYTF. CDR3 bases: TGTGCCAGCAGTTACTCGGCAGGGGTAGATGGCTACACCTTC.

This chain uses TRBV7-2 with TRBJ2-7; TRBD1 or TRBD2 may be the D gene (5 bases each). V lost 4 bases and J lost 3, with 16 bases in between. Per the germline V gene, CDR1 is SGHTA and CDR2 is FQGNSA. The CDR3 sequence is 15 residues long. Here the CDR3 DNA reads TGTGCCAGCAGCTCCCGAGGGGCGGAGCGCTACGAGCAGTACTTC. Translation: CASSSRGAERYEQYF.

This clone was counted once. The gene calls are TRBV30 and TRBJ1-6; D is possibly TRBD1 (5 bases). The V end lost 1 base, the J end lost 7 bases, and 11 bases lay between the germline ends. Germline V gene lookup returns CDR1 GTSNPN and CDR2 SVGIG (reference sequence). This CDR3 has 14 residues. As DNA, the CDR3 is TGTGCCTGGAGTGGGGGACCCAAAAATTCACCCCTCCACTTT. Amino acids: CAWSGGPKNSPLHF.

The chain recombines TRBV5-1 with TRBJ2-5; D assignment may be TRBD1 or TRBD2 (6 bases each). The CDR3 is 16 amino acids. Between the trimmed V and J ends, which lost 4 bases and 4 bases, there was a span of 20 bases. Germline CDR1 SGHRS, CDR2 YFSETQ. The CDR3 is CASSTPTGGAGETQYF. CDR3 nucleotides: TGCGCCAGCAGCACACCCACCGGGGGCGCAGGAGAGACCCAGTACTTC.

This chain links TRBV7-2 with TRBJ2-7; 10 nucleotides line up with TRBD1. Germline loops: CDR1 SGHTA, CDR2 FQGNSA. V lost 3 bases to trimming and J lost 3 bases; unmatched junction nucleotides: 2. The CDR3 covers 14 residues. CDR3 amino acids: CASSFWTGGYEQYF. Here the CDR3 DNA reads TGTGCCAGCAGCTTTTGGACAGGGGGCTACGAGCAGTACTTC.

This chain's CDR3 is CAIRTAHTEAFF. CDR3 nucleotide sequence: TGTGCCATTCGGACGGCACACACTGAAGCTTTCTTT. The chain recombines TRBV28 with TRBJ1-1; D ambiguous. The CDR3 length is 12 residues. V shed 10 bases and J shed 3 bases, with 12 bases lying between them. Germline lookup yields CDR1 MDHEN and CDR2 SYDVKM.

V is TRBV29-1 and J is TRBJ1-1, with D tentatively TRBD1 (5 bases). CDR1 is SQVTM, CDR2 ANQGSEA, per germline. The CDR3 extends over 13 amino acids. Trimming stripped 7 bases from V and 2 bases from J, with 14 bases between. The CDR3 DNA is TGCAGCGCCGTACGGGGCCTCAACACTGAAGCTTTCTTT. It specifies CSAVRGLNTEAFF.

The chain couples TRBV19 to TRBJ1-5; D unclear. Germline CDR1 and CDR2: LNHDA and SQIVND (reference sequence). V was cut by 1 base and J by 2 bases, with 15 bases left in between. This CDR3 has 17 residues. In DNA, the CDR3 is TGTGCCAGTAGTATAGGAGTAGCGGGGTCGGGCAATCAGCCCCAGCATTTT. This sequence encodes CASSIGVAGSGNQPQHF.

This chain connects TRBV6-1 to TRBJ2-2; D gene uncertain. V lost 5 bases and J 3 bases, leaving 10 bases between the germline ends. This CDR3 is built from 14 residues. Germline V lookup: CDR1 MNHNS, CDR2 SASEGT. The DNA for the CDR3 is TGTGCCAGCAGTCGTCTACTTGACACCGGGGAGCTGTTTTTT. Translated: CASSRLLDTGELFF.

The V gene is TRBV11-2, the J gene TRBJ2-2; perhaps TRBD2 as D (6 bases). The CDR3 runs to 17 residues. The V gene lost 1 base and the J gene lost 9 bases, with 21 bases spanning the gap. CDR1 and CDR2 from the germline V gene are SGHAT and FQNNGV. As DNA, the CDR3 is TGTGCCAGCAGCTTAGGCCGGTTGGGACTTAGCGGCTGGGAGCTGTTTTTT. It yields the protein CASSLGRLGLSGWELFF.

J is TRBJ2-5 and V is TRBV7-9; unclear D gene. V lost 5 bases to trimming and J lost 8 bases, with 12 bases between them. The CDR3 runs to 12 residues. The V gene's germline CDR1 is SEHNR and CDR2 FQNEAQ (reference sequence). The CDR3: CASSTLTATQYF. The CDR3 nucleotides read TGTGCCAGCAGCACCCTAACCGCTACCCAGTACTTC.

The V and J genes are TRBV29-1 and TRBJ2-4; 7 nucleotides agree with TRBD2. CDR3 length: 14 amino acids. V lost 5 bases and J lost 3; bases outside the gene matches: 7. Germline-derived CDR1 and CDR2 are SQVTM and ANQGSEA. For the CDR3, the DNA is TGCAGCGTTCTCGGCAGGGAGGGCAAAAACATTCAGTACTTC. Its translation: CSVLGREGKNIQYF. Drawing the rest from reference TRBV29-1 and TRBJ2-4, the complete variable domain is SAVISQKPSRDICQRGTSLTIQCQVDSQVTMMFWYRQQPGQSLTLIATANQGSEATYESGFVIDKFPISRPNLTFSTLTVSNMSPEDSSIYLCSVLGREGKNIQYFGAGTRLSVL.

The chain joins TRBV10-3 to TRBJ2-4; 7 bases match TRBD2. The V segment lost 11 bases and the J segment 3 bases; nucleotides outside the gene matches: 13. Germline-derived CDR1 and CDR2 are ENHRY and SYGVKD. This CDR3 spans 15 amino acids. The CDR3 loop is CASRTGGSGKNIQYF. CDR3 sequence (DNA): TGTGCCTCTCGGACGGGGGGAAGCGGCAAAAACATTCAGTACTTC.

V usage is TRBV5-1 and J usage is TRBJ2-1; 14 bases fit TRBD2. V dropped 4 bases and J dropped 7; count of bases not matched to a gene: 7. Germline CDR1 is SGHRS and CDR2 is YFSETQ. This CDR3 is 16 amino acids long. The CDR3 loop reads CASSVTSGRAGNEQFF. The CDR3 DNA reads TGCGCCAGCAGCGTGACTAGCGGGAGGGCCGGGAATGAGCAGTTCTTC.

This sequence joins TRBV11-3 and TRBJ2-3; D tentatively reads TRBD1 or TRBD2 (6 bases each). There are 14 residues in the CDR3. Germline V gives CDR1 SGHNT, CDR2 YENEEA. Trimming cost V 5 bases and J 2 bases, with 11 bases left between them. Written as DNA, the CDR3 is TGTGCCAGCAGCCCGGGGGACATCACAGATACGCAGTATTTT. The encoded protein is CASSPGDITDTQYF.

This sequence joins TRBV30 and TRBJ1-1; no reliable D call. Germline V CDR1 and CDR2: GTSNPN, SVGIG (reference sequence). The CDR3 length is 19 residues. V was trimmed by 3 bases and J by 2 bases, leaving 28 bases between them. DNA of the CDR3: TGTGCCTGGAGCGCGGGAGGGAGGCCGCTCACTCCCCTAAACACTGAAGCTTTCTTT. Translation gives CAWSAGGRPLTPLNTEAFF.

The CDR3 loop is CASTHTGQGFNEKLFF. CDR3 DNA: TGTGCCAGCACCCATACCGGACAGGGTTTTAATGAAAAACTGTTTTTT. The rearrangement links TRBV28 to TRBJ1-4; 8 nucleotides align to TRBD1. J was trimmed by 4 bases and V by 7 bases; bases with no gene match: 11. The CDR3 spans 16 residues. CDR1 and CDR2 from the germline V gene are MDHEN and SYDVKM.

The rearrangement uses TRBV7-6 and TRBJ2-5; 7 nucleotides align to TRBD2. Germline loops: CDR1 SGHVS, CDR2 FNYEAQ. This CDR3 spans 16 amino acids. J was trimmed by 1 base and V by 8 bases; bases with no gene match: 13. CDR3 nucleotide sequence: TGTGCCAGCTCTTGGATAGCGGGTGGCCTCCAAGAGACCCAGTACTTC. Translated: CASSWIAGGLQETQYF.

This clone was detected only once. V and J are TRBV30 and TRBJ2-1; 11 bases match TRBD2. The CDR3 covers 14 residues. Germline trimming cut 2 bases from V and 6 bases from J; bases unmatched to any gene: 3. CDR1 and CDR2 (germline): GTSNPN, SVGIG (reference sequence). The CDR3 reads CAWSRTSGRNEQFF. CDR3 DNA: TGTGCCTGGAGTCGGACTAGCGGGCGCAATGAGCAGTTCTTC. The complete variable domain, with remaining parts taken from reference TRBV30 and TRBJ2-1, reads SQTIHQWPATLVQPVGSPLSLECTVEGTSNPNLYWYRQAAGRGLQLLFYSVGIGQISSEVPQNLSASRPQDRQFILSSKKLLLSDSGFYLCAWSRTSGRNEQFFGPGTRLTVL.

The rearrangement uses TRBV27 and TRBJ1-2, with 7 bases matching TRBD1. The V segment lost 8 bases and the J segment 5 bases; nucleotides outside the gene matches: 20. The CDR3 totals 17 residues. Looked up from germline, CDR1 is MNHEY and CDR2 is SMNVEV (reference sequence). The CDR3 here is CASYAVYSGGKSYGYTF. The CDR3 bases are TGTGCCAGCTATGCCGTGTATTCAGGGGGTAAAAGTTATGGCTACACCTTC.

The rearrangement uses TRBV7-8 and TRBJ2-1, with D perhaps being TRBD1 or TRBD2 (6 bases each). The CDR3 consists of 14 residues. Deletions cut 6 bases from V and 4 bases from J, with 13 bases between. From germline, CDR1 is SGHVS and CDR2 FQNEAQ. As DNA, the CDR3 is TGTGCCAGCAGGGTGAGGGGGGCTTACAATGAGCAGTTCTTC. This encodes CASRVRGAYNEQFF. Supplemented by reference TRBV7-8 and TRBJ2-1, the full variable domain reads GAGVSQSPRYKVAKRGQDVALRCDPISGHVSLFWYQQALGQGPEFLTYFQNEAQLDKSGLPSDRFFAERPEGSVSTLKIQRTQQEDSAVYLCASRVRGAYNEQFFGPGTRLTVL.

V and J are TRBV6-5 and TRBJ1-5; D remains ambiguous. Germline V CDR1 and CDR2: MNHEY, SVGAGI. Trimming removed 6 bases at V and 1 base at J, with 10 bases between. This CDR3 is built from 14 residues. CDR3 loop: CASSRGTSNQPQHF. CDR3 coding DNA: TGTGCCAGCAGCCGTGGAACCAGCAATCAGCCCCAGCATTTT.

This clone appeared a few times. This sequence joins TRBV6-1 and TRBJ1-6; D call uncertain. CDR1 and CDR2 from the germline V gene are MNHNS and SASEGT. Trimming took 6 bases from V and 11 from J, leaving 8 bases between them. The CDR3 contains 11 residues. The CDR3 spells CASREVAPLHF. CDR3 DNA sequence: TGTGCCAGCAGGGAGGTGGCACCCCTCCACTTT.

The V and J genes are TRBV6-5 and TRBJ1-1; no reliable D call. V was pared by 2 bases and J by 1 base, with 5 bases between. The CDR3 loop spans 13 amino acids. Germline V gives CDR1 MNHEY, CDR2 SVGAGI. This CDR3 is CASSYNGNTEAFF. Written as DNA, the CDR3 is TGTGCCAGCAGTTACAACGGGAACACTGAAGCTTTCTTT.